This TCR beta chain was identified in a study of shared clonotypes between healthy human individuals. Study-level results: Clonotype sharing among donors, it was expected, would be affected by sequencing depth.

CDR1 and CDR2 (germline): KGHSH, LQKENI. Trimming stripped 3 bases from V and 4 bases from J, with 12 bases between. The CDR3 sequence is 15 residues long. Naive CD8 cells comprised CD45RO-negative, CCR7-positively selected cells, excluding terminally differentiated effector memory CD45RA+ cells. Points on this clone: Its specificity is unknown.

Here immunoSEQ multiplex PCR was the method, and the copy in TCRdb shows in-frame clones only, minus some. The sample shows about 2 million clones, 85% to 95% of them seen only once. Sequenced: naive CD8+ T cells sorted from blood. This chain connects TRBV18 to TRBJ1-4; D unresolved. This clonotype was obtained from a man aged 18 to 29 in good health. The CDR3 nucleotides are TGTGCCAGCTCACCGGCCGGGCTCTTTAATGAAAAACTGTTTTTT. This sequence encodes CASSPAGLFNEKLFF.